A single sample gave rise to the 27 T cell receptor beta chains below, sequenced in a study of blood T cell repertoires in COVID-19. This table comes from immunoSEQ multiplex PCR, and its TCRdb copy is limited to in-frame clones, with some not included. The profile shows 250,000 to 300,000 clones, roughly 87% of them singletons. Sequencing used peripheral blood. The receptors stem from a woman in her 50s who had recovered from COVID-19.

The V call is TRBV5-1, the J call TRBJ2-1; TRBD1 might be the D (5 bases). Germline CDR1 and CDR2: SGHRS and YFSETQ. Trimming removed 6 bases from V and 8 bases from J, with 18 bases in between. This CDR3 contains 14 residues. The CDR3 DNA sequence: TGCGCCAGCACCCAGGGCCAGGCCTTCGATGAGCAGTTCTTC. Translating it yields CASTQGQAFDEQFF.

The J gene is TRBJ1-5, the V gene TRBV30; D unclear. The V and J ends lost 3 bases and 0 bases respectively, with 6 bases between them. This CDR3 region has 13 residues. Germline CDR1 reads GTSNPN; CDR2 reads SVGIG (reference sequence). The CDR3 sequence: CAWRPSSNQPQHF. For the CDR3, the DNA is TGTGCCTGGAGGCCCAGTAGCAATCAGCCCCAGCATTTT.

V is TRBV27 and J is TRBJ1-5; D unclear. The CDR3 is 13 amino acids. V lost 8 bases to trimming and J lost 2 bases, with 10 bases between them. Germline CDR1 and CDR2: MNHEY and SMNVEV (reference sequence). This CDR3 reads CASGGAGNQPQHF. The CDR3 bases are TGTGCCAGCGGAGGTGCGGGCAATCAGCCCCAGCATTTT.

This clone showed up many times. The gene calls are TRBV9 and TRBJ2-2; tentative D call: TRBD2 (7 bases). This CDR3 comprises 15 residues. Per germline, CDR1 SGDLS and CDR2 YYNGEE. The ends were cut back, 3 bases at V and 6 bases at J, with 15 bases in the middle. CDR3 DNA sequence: TGTGCCAGCAGCGGAGGGGGAGGGTTGGCCGGGGAGCTGTTTTTT. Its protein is CASSGGGGLAGELFF.

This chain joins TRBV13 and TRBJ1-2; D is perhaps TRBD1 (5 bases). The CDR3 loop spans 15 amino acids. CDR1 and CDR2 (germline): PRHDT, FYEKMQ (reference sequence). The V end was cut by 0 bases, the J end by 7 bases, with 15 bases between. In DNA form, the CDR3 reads TGTGCCAGCAGCTTAGGGACTTCCAGGGTCGGTGGCTACACCTTC. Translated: CASSLGTSRVGGYTF. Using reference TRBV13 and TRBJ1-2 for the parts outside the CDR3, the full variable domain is AAGVIQSPRHLIKEKRETATLKCYPIPRHDTVYWYQQGPGQDPQFLISFYEKMQSDKGSIPDRFSAQQFSDYHSELNMSSLELGDSALYFCASSLGTSRVGGYTFGSGTRLTVV.

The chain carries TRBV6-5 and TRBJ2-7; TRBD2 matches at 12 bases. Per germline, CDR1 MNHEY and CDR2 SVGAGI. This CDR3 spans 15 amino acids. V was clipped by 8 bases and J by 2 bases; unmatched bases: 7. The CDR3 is CASQRRLAGAYEQYF. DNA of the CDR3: TGTGCCAGCCAGCGACGACTAGCGGGAGCCTACGAGCAGTACTTC.

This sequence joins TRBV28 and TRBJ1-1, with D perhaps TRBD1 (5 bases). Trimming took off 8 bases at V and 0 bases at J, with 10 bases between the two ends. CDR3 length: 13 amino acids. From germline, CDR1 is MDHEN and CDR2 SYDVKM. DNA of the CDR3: TGTGCCAGCGAAGGGGTCCTGAACACTGAAGCTTTCTTT. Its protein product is CASEGVLNTEAFF.

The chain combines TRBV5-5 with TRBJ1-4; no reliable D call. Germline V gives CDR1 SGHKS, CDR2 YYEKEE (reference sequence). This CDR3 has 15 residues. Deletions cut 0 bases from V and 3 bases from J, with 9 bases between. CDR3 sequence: CASSLVGVSNEKLFF. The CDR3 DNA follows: TGTGCCAGCAGCTTGGTCGGGGTTTCTAATGAAAAACTGTTTTTT. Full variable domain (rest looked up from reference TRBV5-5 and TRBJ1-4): DAGVTQSPTHLIKTRGQQVTLRCSPISGHKSVSWYQQVLGQGPQFIFQYYEKEERGRGNFPDRFSARQFPNYSSELNVNALLLGDSALYLCASSLVGVSNEKLFFGSGTQLSVL.

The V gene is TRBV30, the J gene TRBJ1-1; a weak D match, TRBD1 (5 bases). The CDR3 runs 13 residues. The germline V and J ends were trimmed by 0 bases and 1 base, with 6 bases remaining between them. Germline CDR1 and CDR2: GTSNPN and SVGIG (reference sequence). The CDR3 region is CAWSVRGNTEAFF. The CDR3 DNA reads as TGTGCCTGGAGTGTAAGGGGGAACACTGAAGCTTTCTTT.

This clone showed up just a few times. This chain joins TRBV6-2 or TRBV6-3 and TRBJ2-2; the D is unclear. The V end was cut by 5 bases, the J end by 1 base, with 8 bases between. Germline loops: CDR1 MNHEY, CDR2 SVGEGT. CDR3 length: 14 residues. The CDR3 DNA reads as TGTGCCAGCAGTGGAACAGTGAACACCGGGGAGCTGTTTTTT. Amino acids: CASSGTVNTGELFF.

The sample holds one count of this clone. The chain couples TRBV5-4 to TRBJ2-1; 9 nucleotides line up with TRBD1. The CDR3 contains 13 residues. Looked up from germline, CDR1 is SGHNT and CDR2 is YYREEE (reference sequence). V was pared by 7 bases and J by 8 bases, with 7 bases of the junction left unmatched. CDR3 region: CASRDREADEQFF. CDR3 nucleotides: TGTGCCAGCCGGGACAGGGAGGCGGATGAGCAGTTCTTC.

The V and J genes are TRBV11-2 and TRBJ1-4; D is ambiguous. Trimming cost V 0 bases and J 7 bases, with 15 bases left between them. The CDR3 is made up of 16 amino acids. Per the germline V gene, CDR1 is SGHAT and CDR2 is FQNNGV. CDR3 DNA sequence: TGTGCCAGCAGCTTAGATCTCGGGGTCTCGGGTGAAAAACTGTTTTTT. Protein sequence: CASSLDLGVSGEKLFF.

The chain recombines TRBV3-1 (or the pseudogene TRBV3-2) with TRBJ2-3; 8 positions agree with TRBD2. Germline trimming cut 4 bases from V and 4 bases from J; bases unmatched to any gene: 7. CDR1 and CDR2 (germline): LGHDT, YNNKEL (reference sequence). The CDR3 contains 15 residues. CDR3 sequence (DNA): TGTGCCAGCAGCCCCGACGGGAGGGGGGCAGATACGCAGTATTTT. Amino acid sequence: CASSPDGRGADTQYF.

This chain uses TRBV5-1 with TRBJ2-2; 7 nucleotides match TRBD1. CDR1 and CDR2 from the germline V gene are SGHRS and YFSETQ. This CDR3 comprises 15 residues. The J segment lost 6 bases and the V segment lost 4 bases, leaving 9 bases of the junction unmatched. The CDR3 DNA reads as TGCGCCAGCAGCAGGGGGCTAAATGGGGCCGGGGAGCTGTTTTTT. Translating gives CASSRGLNGAGELFF.

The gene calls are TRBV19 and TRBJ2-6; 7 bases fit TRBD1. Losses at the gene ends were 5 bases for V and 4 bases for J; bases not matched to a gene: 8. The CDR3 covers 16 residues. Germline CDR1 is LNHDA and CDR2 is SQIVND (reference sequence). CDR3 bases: TGTGCCAGTAGTGCGGACAGGTCGGCCGGGGCCAACGTCCTGACTTTC. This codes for CASSADRSAGANVLTF. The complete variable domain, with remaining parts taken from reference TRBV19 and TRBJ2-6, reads DGGITQSPKYLFRKEGQNVTLSCEQNLNHDAMYWYRQDPGQGLRLIYYSQIVNDFQKGDIAEGYSVSREKKESFPLTVTSAQKNPTAFYLCASSADRSAGANVLTFGAGSRLTVL.

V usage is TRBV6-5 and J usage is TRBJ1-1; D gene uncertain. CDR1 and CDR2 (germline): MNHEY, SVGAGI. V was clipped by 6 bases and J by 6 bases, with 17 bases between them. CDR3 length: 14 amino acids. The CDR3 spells CASSLNSGHSEAFF. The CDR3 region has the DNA TGTGCCAGCAGCCTAAACAGCGGGCACTCTGAAGCTTTCTTT.

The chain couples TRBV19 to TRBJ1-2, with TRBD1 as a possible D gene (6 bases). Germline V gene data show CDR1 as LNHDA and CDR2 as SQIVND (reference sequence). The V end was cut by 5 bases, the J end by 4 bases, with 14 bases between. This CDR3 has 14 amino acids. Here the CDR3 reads CASSPGGHGYGYTF. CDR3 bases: TGTGCCAGTAGTCCCGGGGGGCATGGCTATGGCTACACCTTC. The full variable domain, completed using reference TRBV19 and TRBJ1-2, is DGGITQSPKYLFRKEGQNVTLSCEQNLNHDAMYWYRQDPGQGLRLIYYSQIVNDFQKGDIAEGYSVSREKKESFPLTVTSAQKNPTAFYLCASSPGGHGYGYTFGSGTRLTVV.

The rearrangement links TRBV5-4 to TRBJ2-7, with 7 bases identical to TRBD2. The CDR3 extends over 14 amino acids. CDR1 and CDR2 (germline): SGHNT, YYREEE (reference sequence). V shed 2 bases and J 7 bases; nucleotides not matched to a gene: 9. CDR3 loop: CASSFFGGSLEQYF. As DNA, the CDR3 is TGTGCCAGCAGCTTTTTTGGCGGGAGCCTAGAGCAGTACTTC.

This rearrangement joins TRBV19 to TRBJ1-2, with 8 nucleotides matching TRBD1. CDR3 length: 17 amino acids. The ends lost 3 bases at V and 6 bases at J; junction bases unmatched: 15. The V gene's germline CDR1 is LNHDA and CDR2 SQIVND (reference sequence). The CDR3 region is CASSIDTSWTGLDGYTF. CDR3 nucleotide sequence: TGTGCCAGTAGTATCGATACATCCTGGACAGGGCTGGATGGCTACACCTTC. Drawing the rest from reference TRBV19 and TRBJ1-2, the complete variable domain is DGGITQSPKYLFRKEGQNVTLSCEQNLNHDAMYWYRQDPGQGLRLIYYSQIVNDFQKGDIAEGYSVSREKKESFPLTVTSAQKNPTAFYLCASSIDTSWTGLDGYTFGSGTRLTVV.

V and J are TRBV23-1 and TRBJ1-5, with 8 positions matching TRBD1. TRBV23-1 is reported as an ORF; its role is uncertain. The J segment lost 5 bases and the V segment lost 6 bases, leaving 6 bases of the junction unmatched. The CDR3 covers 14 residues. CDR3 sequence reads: CASSPRGRYQPQHF. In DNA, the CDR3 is TGCGCCAGCAGCCCCAGGGGGCGATATCAGCCCCAGCATTTT.

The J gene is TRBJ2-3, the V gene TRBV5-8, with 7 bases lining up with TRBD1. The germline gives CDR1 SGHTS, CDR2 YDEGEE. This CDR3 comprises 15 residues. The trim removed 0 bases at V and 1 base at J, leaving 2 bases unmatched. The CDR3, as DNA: TGTGCCAGCAGCTTGGATACAGGGGGCACAGATACGCAGTATTTT. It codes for CASSLDTGGTDTQYF. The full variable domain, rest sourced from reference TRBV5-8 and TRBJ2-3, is EAGVTQSPTHLIKTRGQQATLRCSPISGHTSVYWYQQALGLGLQFLLWYDEGEERNRGNFPPRFSGRQFPNYSSELNVNALELEDSALYLCASSLDTGGTDTQYFGPGTRLTVL.

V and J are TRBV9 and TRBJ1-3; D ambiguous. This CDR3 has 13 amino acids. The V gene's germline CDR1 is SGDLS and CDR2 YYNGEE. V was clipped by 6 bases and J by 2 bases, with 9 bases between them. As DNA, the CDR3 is TGTGCCAGCACCCCGGGGACTGGAAACACCATATATTTT. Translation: CASTPGTGNTIYF.

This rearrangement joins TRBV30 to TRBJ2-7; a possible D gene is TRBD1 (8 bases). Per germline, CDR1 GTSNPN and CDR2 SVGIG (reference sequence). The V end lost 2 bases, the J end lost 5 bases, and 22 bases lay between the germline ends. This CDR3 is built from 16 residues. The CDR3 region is CAWSRPGQGREDEQYF. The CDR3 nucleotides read TGTGCCTGGAGTCGTCCCGGACAGGGACGGGAGGACGAGCAGTACTTC.

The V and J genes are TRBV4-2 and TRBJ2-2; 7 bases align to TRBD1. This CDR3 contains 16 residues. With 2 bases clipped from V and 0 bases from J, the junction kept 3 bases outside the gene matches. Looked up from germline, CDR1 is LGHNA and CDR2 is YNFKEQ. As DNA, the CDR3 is TGTGCCAGCAGCCAACCGGACAGGTCGAACACCGGGGAGCTGTTTTTT. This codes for CASSQPDRSNTGELFF.

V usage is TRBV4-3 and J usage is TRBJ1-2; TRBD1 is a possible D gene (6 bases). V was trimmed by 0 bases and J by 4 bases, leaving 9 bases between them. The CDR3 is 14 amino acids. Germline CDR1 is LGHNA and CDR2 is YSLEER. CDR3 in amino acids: CASSQEGRGYGYTF. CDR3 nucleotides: TGCGCCAGCAGCCAAGAAGGCAGGGGCTATGGCTACACCTTC.

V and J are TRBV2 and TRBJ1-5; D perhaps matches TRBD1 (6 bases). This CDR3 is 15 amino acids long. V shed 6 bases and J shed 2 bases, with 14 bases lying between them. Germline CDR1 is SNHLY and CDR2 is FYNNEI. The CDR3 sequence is CASRTGTSGNQPQHF. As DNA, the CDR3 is TGTGCCAGCAGAACAGGGACGTCGGGCAATCAGCCCCAGCATTTT.

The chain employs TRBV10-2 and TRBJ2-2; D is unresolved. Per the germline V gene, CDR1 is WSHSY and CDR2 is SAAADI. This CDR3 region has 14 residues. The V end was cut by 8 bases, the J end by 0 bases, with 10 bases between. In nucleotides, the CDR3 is TGCGCCAGCGCTGCGCTCGCGAACACCGGGGAGCTGTTTTTT. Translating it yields CASAALANTGELFF.